A selection of T cell receptor beta chains follows, all from one sample in a study of tumour-infiltrating T cells in Burkitt lymphoma. The method was immunoSEQ multiplex PCR; TCRdb's version includes in-frame clones alone and lacks a portion of them. The sample includes fewer than 20,000 clones, around four fifths of them seen just once. What was sequenced was tumor tissue. Receptor source: a human donor with diffuse large B-cell lymphoma. Each CDR3 is given with its conserved first and last residue. The order of the fields is D gene, V gene, clone size, J gene, CDR3 DNA, CDR3 protein. The D gene is left open where the match is weak. Some rows have no size entry. The others give once, few or many, or a class for an expanded clone.

TRBD2,TRBV18,NA,TRBJ2-1,TGTGCCAGCTCACCAGGGAGCGGGAGGGCCGAACAGTTCTTC,CASSPGSGRAEQFF
TRBD1,TRBV2,NA,TRBJ1-5,TGTGCCAGCAAAGGAGACAGGGGCCCCAATCAGCCCCAGCATTTT,CASKGDRGPNQPQHF
TRBD2,TRBV5-1,NA,TRBJ2-7,TGCGCCAGCAGCTTGGAACTAGCGGGAGTCTACGAGCAGTACTTC,CASSLELAGVYEQYF
NA,TRBV27,NA,TRBJ2-5,TGTGCCAGCAGGGATAGAGAAGAGACCCAGTACTTC,CASRDREETQYF
NA,TRBV6-6,NA,TRBJ2-3,TGTGCCAGCAGTTCGACTGCAGATACGCAGTATTTT,CASSSTADTQYF
NA,TRBV29-1,NA,TRBJ2-5,TGCAGCCTTGGACGAAAAGTTGGAGAGACCCAGTACTTC,CSLGRKVGETQYF
NA,TRBV5-6,NA,TRBJ1-5,TGTGCCAGCGGGCGGGGATATAGCAATCAGCCCCAGCATTTT,CASGRGYSNQPQHF
TRBD2,TRBV5-4,NA,TRBJ2-7,TGTGCCAGCAGCTTATACATAGCGGGGTATTCCTACGAGCAGTACTTC,CASSLYIAGYSYEQYF
NA,TRBV6-5,NA,TRBJ2-1,TGTGCCAGCAGTTACTCCCCAGATTACAATGAGCAGTTCTTC,CASSYSPDYNEQFF
NA,TRBV5-6,NA,TRBJ1-2,TGTGCCAGCAGCTTAACTTGGGGTTCTAACTATGGCTACACCTTC,CASSLTWGSNYGYTF
TRBD1,TRBV4-3,few,TRBJ2-3,TGCGCCAGCAGCCAAGGGACAGGGGGCGTGACAGATACGCAGTATTTT,CASSQGTGGVTDTQYF
NA,TRBV4-1,once,TRBJ1-5,TGCGCCAGCAGCCAAGGAGTTTGGCAGGAGCCCCAGCATTTT,CASSQGVWQEPQHF
NA,TRBV29-1,NA,TRBJ2-7,TGCAGCGTTGATTCTTTGGGTCTGGGTGAGCAGTACTTC,CSVDSLGLGEQYF
NA,TRBV29-1,NA,TRBJ2-7,TGCAGCGCCTCTAATGCCTACGAGCAGTACTTC,CSASNAYEQYF
NA,TRBV5-6,NA,TRBJ2-7,TGTGCCAGCAGCCTTACAGAGTTCGCCTACGAGCAGTACTTC,CASSLTEFAYEQYF
NA,TRBV11-2,NA,TRBJ2-7,TGTGCCAGCAGCTTAGCAGGGACCGAGCAGTACTTC,CASSLAGTEQYF
TRBD1,TRBV7-8,NA,TRBJ2-1,TGTGCCAGCAGCCGATACGCGACAGGGATGAACGAGCAGTTCTTC,CASSRYATGMNEQFF
NA,TRBV27,NA,TRBJ2-2,TGTGCCAGCAGTTTAGCCCCAGGGTATCTGGACACCGGGGAGCTGTTTTTT,CASSLAPGYLDTGELFF
NA,TRBV6-5,NA,TRBJ2-6,TGTGCCAGCAGGGACCCTGGGGCCAACGTCCTGACTTTC,CASRDPGANVLTF
TRBD1,TRBV10-3,NA,TRBJ1-3,TGTGCCATCAGTGAGTCGGGACAGGGCTCAGGAAACACCATATATTTT,CAISESGQGSGNTIYF
NA,TRBV9,NA,TRBJ2-7,TGTGCCAGCAGCGTAGATGGCGGAGCCTACGAGCAGTACTTC,CASSVDGGAYEQYF
NA,TRBV7-8,NA,TRBJ2-1,TGTGCCAGCAGCTTAACCGACAGGAGAGACAATGAGCAGTTCTTC,CASSLTDRRDNEQFF
NA,TRBV14,NA,TRBJ1-5,TGTGCCAGCAGCCAAGGGTATAGCAATCAGCCCCAGCATTTT,CASSQGYSNQPQHF
NA,TRBV7-2,NA,TRBJ1-2,TGTGCCAGCAGCAATCGGTATGGCTACACCTTC,CASSNRYGYTF
NA,TRBV7-6,few,TRBJ1-3,TGTGCCAGCAGCATCAATTGGGCGGAAAAGGGAAACACCATATATTTT,CASSINWAEKGNTIYF
NA,TRBV29-1,few,TRBJ1-2,TGCAGCGTTGAAGAGGGTGGCTACACCTTC,CSVEEGGYTF
NA,TRBV5-1,NA,TRBJ2-3,TGCGCCAGCAGCTTGGATGTGGCCAGGGCCACAGATACGCAGTATTTT,CASSLDVARATDTQYF
TRBD1,TRBV7-2,NA,TRBJ1-5,TGTGCCAGCAGCCCTCAGGGGGCCGCTTATCAGCCCCAGCATTTT,CASSPQGAAYQPQHF
TRBD1,TRBV10-3,once,TRBJ2-7,TGTGCCATCAGGCCGGGACAGGGGGCGATCGACGAGCAGTACTTC,CAIRPGQGAIDEQYF
TRBD1,TRBV14,NA,TRBJ1-4,TGTGCCAGCAGCCAAGAGTCAGGGGGAGGTGAAAAACTGTTTTTT,CASSQESGGGEKLFF
TRBD1,TRBV29-1,NA,TRBJ1-1,TGCAGCGTCAATGAATTTGGGACAGGGGACACTGAAGCTTTCTTT,CSVNEFGTGDTEAFF
NA,TRBV5-6,few,TRBJ2-2,TGTGCCAGCAGCTTTGAGGGAGACACCGGGGAGCTGTTTTTT,CASSFEGDTGELFF
NA,TRBV10-1,NA,TRBJ2-3,TGCGCCAGCAGTGAGGCTTCTAGCACAGATACGCAGTATTTT,CASSEASSTDTQYF